The 25 T cell receptor beta chains below all came from one sample that was sequenced in a study of blood T cell repertoires in COVID-19. Libraries were prepared by immunoSEQ multiplex PCR; TCRdb keeps only in-frame clonotypes and omits some of them. The sample includes some 74,000 clones, approximately 76% of them seen just once. Material for sequencing was peripheral blood. Source of these receptors: a man between 70 and 80 years old with active or convalescent COVID-19.

This chain joins TRBV19 and TRBJ2-7, with 7 bases that match TRBD2. This CDR3 comprises 14 residues. The ends lost 8 bases at V and 2 bases at J; junction bases unmatched: 9. Germline V gives CDR1 LNHDA, CDR2 SQIVND (reference sequence). The CDR3 DNA follows: TGTGCCAGTTCCCGTGGGGGGGACCCCTACGAGCAGTACTTC. Amino acid sequence: CASSRGGDPYEQYF.

CDR3 nucleotide sequence: TGTGCCATCAGTGAGCCAAGGACAGGCTCGGGTGGCTACACCTTC. Amino acids: CAISEPRTGSGGYTF. This chain links TRBV10-3 with TRBJ1-2, with 7 positions matching TRBD1. J was trimmed by 7 bases and V by 2 bases; bases with no gene match: 10. Germline V gene lookup returns CDR1 ENHRY and CDR2 SYGVKD. CDR3 length equals 15 residues.

The CDR3 sequence: CASSDLAGTGELFF. The CDR3 DNA follows: TGTGCCAGCAGCGATCTAGCGGGGACCGGGGAGCTGTTTTTT. V usage is TRBV3-1 (or the pseudogene TRBV3-2) and J usage is TRBJ2-2, with 9 nucleotides matching TRBD2. With 5 bases clipped from V and 5 bases from J, the junction kept 3 bases outside the gene matches. Germline V gene sequence: CDR1 LGHDT, CDR2 YNNKEL (reference sequence). CDR3 size: 14 residues.

The chain couples TRBV9 to TRBJ2-5; possible D gene TRBD1, 6 bases. The length of the CDR3 is 13 residues. V lost 1 base and J 2 bases, leaving 6 bases between the germline ends. CDR1 is SGDLS and CDR2 is YYNGEE in the germline V gene. The CDR3 DNA is TGTGCCAGCAGCGTAAGGGGGCAAGAGACCCAGTACTTC. Protein product: CASSVRGQETQYF.

The chain has TRBV24-1 and TRBJ2-3; 7 bases match TRBD1. The CDR3 runs 13 residues. Germline loops: CDR1 KGHDR, CDR2 SFDVKD. J was trimmed by 0 bases and V by 9 bases; bases with no gene match: 2. CDR3 region: CATEGASTDTQYF. Written as DNA, the CDR3 is TGTGCCACCGAGGGGGCCAGCACAGATACGCAGTATTTT.

The chain carries TRBV12-3 or TRBV12-4 and TRBJ1-2; the match to TRBD1 covers 7 bases. The V gene end was trimmed by 1 base and the J gene end by 8 bases; junction bases not matched to a gene: 4. This CDR3 region has 13 residues. CDR3 region: CASSLGQGWGYTF. CDR3 DNA sequence: TGTGCCAGCAGTTTAGGACAGGGCTGGGGCTACACCTTC.

The genes are TRBV5-6 and TRBJ2-5; 10 bases align to TRBD2. Germline CDR1 SGHDT, CDR2 YYEEEE. Trimming at V came to 4 bases and at J to 6 bases, leaving 3 bases not matched to a gene. This CDR3 is 13 amino acids long. As DNA, the CDR3 is TGTGCCAGCAGCACGGGACTAGCGAAGACCCAGTACTTC. Its protein product is CASSTGLAKTQYF.

This sequence joins TRBV9 and TRBJ1-1; no reliable D call. CDR1 and CDR2 (germline): SGDLS, YYNGEE. V was clipped by 0 bases and J by 1 base, with 4 bases between them. The CDR3 is 13 amino acids. Here the CDR3 reads CASSVVANTEAFF. DNA of the CDR3: TGTGCCAGCAGCGTAGTGGCGAACACTGAAGCTTTCTTT.

This clone was observed a handful of times. The chain recombines TRBV5-1 with TRBJ1-2; a weak D match, TRBD1 (6 bases). Between the trimmed V and J ends, which lost 0 bases and 5 bases, there was a span of 11 bases. The CDR3 loop spans 14 amino acids. Germline values: CDR1 SGHRS, CDR2 YFSETQ. The CDR3, as DNA: TGCGCCAGCAGCTTGGCCAGGACAGTTTATGGCTACACCTTC. Amino acid sequence: CASSLARTVYGYTF.

This chain connects TRBV6-5 to TRBJ2-5; TRBD1 is a possible D gene (8 bases). Germline values: CDR1 MNHEY, CDR2 SVGAGI. This CDR3 is 16 amino acids long. Trimming removed 0 bases from V and 5 bases from J, with 16 bases in between. The CDR3 spells CASSYSSTGGGETQYF. CDR3 coding DNA: TGTGCCAGCAGTTACTCGAGTACAGGGGGAGGGGAGACCCAGTACTTC.

With respect to this clone: Other DNA variants within this sample encode the same CDR3. The rearrangement links TRBV3-1 (or the pseudogene TRBV3-2) to TRBJ2-2; D is undetermined. Trimming removed 4 bases at V and 1 base at J, with 7 bases between. The CDR3 extends over 14 amino acids. CDR1 and CDR2 (germline): LGHDT, YNNKEL (reference sequence). In DNA form, the CDR3 reads TGTGCCAGCAGCCCCTCGGGGAACACCGGGGAGCTGTTTTTT. It codes for CASSPSGNTGELFF.

This clone was observed a single time. The genes are TRBV5-1 and TRBJ1-6; 9 bases fit TRBD1. This CDR3 spans 15 amino acids. CDR1 and CDR2 from the germline V gene are SGHRS and YFSETQ. With 0 bases clipped from V and 10 bases from J, the junction kept 5 bases outside the gene matches. CDR3 nucleotide sequence: TGCGCCAGCAGCTTGGCGGGACAGGGAAGATCACCCCTCCACTTT. Translated, it gives CASSLAGQGRSPLHF.

The V call is TRBV19, the J call TRBJ1-6; D might be TRBD1 (5 bases). Germline V gene data show CDR1 as LNHDA and CDR2 as SQIVND (reference sequence). V shed 4 bases and J shed 9 bases, with 10 bases lying between them. This CDR3 has 13 amino acids. CDR3 bases: TGTGCCAGTAGTACCAGGGTGGGTTCACCCCTCCACTTT. As protein: CASSTRVGSPLHF.

The chain uses TRBV28 and TRBJ1-5; D gene ambiguous. Trimming left V 6 bases short and J 7 bases short, with 16 bases between. The CDR3 consists of 14 residues. Germline CDR1 MDHEN, CDR2 SYDVKM. The CDR3 DNA reads TGTGCCAGCAGGGTACCCCAAGCGGGACAGCCCCAGCATTTT. This gives the protein CASRVPQAGQPQHF.

CDR3 region: CASGLYGGVPFYGYTF. DNA for the CDR3: TGTGCTAGTGGTTTGTACGGGGGGGTGCCCTTCTATGGCTACACCTTC. The chain uses TRBV12-5 and TRBJ1-2; TRBD1 might be the D (5 bases). The CDR3 contains 16 residues. Germline CDR1 and CDR2: LGHNT and FRNRAP. Trimming removed 2 bases from V and 4 bases from J, with 17 bases in between.

The rearrangement uses TRBV4-1 and TRBJ2-3; TRBD2 matches 9 bases. V lost 3 bases to trimming and J lost 3 bases; unmatched junction nucleotides: 4. CDR3 length: 15 residues. Germline V gene data show CDR1 as MGHRA and CDR2 as YSYEKL. DNA for the CDR3: TGCGCCAGCAGCCAGCTAGCGGGGAGGACAGATACGCAGTATTTT. This sequence encodes CASSQLAGRTDTQYF.

This clone was seen only a few times. The chain uses TRBV6-5 and TRBJ2-7; D is perhaps TRBD1 (5 bases). This CDR3 has 13 residues. V lost 4 bases, J lost 2 bases, and 9 bases lay in between. Looked up from germline, CDR1 is MNHEY and CDR2 is SVGAGI. DNA of the CDR3: TGTGCCAGCAGTTCGGACACGCCCTACGAGCAGTACTTC. This sequence encodes CASSSDTPYEQYF.

V is TRBV7-9 and J is TRBJ1-5, with 9 bases identical to TRBD1. With V trimmed by 2 bases and J by 7 bases, 9 bases remained unmatched. The CDR3 length is 16 residues. Germline-derived CDR1 and CDR2 are SEHNR and FQNEAQ (reference sequence). For the CDR3, the DNA is TGTGCCAGCAGCTTAATGAGGACAGGGGTGGAGCAGCCCCAGCATTTT. Translating it yields CASSLMRTGVEQPQHF.

V is TRBV5-1 and J is TRBJ2-4; the match to TRBD2 covers 7 bases. This CDR3 comprises 18 residues. The germline gives CDR1 SGHRS, CDR2 YFSETQ. The V segment lost 0 bases and the J segment 1 base; nucleotides outside the gene matches: 10. CDR3: CASSLESPAGIAKNIQYF. The CDR3 nucleotides read TGCGCCAGCAGCTTGGAATCCCCAGCGGGAATTGCCAAAAACATTCAGTACTTC. Drawing the rest from reference TRBV5-1 and TRBJ2-4, the complete variable domain is KAGVTQTPRYLIKTRGQQVTLSCSPISGHRSVSWYQQTPGQGLQFLFEYFSETQRNKGNFPGRFSGRQFSNSRSEMNVSTLELGDSALYLCASSLESPAGIAKNIQYFGAGTRLSVL.

The chain is built from TRBV7-9 and TRBJ1-1, with D unresolved. This CDR3 is 13 amino acids long. CDR1 is SEHNR and CDR2 is FQNEAQ in the germline V gene (reference sequence). Trimming left V 1 base short and J 5 bases short, with 8 bases between. CDR3 DNA sequence: TGTGCCAGCAGCTTAGGTACGGGGACTGAAGCTTTCTTT. Translating gives CASSLGTGTEAFF.

The sample holds one count of this clone. The chain is built from TRBV28 and TRBJ1-3; the D is unclear. Looked up from germline, CDR1 is MDHEN and CDR2 is SYDVKM. Deletions cut 8 bases from V and 7 bases from J, with 9 bases between. The CDR3 has 11 amino acids. CDR3 residues: CASCSLNTIYF. The CDR3, as DNA: TGTGCCAGCTGTAGTTTGAACACCATATATTTT.

J is TRBJ2-3 and V is TRBV14; TRBD1 matches 7 bases. Unmatched junction bases numbered 10, after V lost 1 base and J lost 6 bases. Germline CDR1 is SGHDN and CDR2 is FVKESK. This CDR3 is 16 amino acids long. CDR3 in DNA: TGTGCCAGCAGCCAAGTAGCACAGGGGATTCGGGATACGCAGTATTTT. This codes for CASSQVAQGIRDTQYF. The full variable domain, with the rest looked up from reference TRBV14 and TRBJ2-3, is EAGVTQFPSHSVIEKGQTVTLRCDPISGHDNLYWYRRVMGKEIKFLLHFVKESKQDESGMPNNRFLAERTGGTYSTLKVQPAELEDSGVYFCASSQVAQGIRDTQYFGPGTRLTVL.

The V call is TRBV30, the J call TRBJ1-5; weak D call: TRBD1 (6 bases). The CDR3 spans 15 residues. The ends were cut back, 0 bases at V and 8 bases at J, with 17 bases in the middle. Germline CDR1 is GTSNPN and CDR2 is SVGIG (reference sequence). This CDR3 reads CAWSVLGGAKEPQHF. CDR3 in DNA: TGTGCCTGGAGTGTACTTGGGGGGGCTAAGGAGCCCCAGCATTTT.

This clone was counted between two and nine times. The chain is built from TRBV5-6 and TRBJ1-2; perhaps TRBD1 as D (5 bases). Germline CDR1 is SGHDT and CDR2 is YYEEEE. This CDR3 has 13 amino acids. V lost 4 bases, J lost 8 bases, and 15 bases lay in between. The CDR3: CASSPTGISGYTF. The DNA of the CDR3 is TGTGCCAGCAGCCCTACAGGTATCAGCGGCTACACCTTC.

This clone was detected once. The rearrangement links TRBV2 to TRBJ2-1, with 7 bases identical to TRBD1. Germline CDR1 is SNHLY and CDR2 is FYNNEI. V lost 1 base and J lost 9; bases outside the gene matches: 9. This CDR3 has 15 residues. CDR3 in DNA: TGTGCCAGCAGTGAAGAGGGGGCGGGTGGGGTTGAGCAGTTCTTC. It specifies CASSEEGAGGVEQFF.